Here is one T cell receptor beta chain with its context. Study processing details: Nucleated cell number was recorded as an estimate derived from reference gene primer amplification. The protocol was immunoSEQ multiplex PCR, while the TCRdb copy is restricted to in-frame clones and leaves out a portion. The V and J calls and clone size were taken over from that table, and D and trimming were inferred from the DNA. The repertoire holds about 55,000 clones, with over 70% as singletons. The CDR3 length is 15 residues. Germline CDR1 reads SQVTM; CDR2 reads ANQGSEA. V was pared by 6 bases and J by 6 bases, with 23 bases between. This sample was included in a study of blood T cell repertoires in COVID-19.

V is TRBV29-1 and J is TRBJ1-1; no firm D call. The sequenced sample was peripheral blood. This TCR derives from a woman in her 70s with acute or convalescent COVID-19. The DNA for the CDR3 is TGCAGCGTCACCGACTTTAACAGCGGCTCCCCTGAAGCTTTCTTT. Its translation: CSVTDFNSGSPEAFF.